Following are 28 T cell receptor beta chains from one sample sequenced in a study of T cell responses to AZD1222 COVID-19 vaccine. Generated by immunoSEQ multiplex PCR, the TCRdb table keeps only in-frame clones and is missing some. The sample records 200,000 or so clones, 90% being singletons. The sample was peripheral blood, taken on day 0 of AZD1222 vaccination. The receptors originated from an adult in good health.

This chain joins TRBV6-5 and TRBJ2-7; 9 nucleotides match TRBD1. The CDR3 loop spans 15 amino acids. Germline assignment: CDR1 MNHEY and CDR2 SVGAGI. The V gene end was trimmed by 8 bases and the J gene end by 0 bases; junction bases not matched to a gene: 8. The CDR3 loop is CASYGTGKGSYEQYF. The DNA for the CDR3 is TGTGCCAGCTACGGGACAGGGAAGGGCTCCTACGAGCAGTACTTC.

V and J are TRBV2 and TRBJ1-6; maybe TRBD1 (6 bases). V was pared by 4 bases and J by 9 bases, with 16 bases between. Germline V gene lookup returns CDR1 SNHLY and CDR2 FYNNEI. The CDR3 extends over 15 amino acids. The CDR3 DNA reads as TGTGCCAGCAGTGTGGCACAGGGCACGGGTTCACCCCTCCACTTT. This codes for CASSVAQGTGSPLHF.

The J gene is TRBJ2-1, the V gene TRBV28; 8 nucleotides agree with TRBD1. The CDR3 length is 16 residues. V shed 5 bases, J shed 8 bases, and the junction held 14 bases outside the gene matches. The germline V gene has CDR1 MDHEN and CDR2 SYDVKM. The CDR3 nucleotides read TGTGCCAGCAGTATACCAGGGGGCGCAAATCAGGATGAGCAGTTCTTC. Translation: CASSIPGGANQDEQFF.

The rearrangement joins TRBV19 to TRBJ2-3; D might be TRBD1 (6 bases). CDR3 length equals 14 residues. Germline-derived CDR1 and CDR2 are LNHDA and SQIVND (reference sequence). Trimming left V 3 bases short and J 2 bases short, with 9 bases between. CDR3 in amino acids: CASSIGQSTDTQYF. In nucleotides, the CDR3 is TGTGCCAGTAGTATCGGACAGTCCACAGATACGCAGTATTTT.

The chain recombines TRBV6-2 or TRBV6-3 with TRBJ1-5; possibly TRBD1 for D (6 bases). There are 15 residues in the CDR3. Between the trimmed V and J ends, which lost 6 bases and 4 bases, there was a span of 16 bases. Germline V gives CDR1 MNHEY, CDR2 SVGEGT. CDR3 loop: CASSTFGQLNQPQHF. Written as DNA, the CDR3 is TGTGCCAGCAGCACCTTCGGACAGTTAAATCAGCCCCAGCATTTT.

CDR3 sequence reads: CASSLVGAGRNTEAFF. The CDR3 coding sequence is TGTGCCAGCAGCTTAGTTGGGGCAGGGCGGAACACTGAAGCTTTCTTT. This chain links TRBV7-2 with TRBJ1-1; D is possibly TRBD1 (5 bases). Trimming stripped 1 base from V and 1 base from J, with 13 bases between. CDR3 length: 16 amino acids. Germline CDR1 is SGHTA and CDR2 is FQGNSA.

The CDR3 reads CASSQTGSGTGELFF. In nucleotides, the CDR3 is TGTGCCAGCAGCCAAACAGGGTCCGGCACCGGGGAGCTGTTTTTT. The J gene is TRBJ2-2, the V gene TRBV14, with D perhaps matching TRBD1 (6 bases). The germline V gene encodes CDR1 SGHDN and CDR2 FVKESK. V was pared by 2 bases and J by 4 bases, with 11 bases between. The CDR3 spans 15 residues.

The chain uses TRBV19 and TRBJ1-1; 7 nucleotides align to TRBD1. The CDR3 is 14 residues long. J lost 3 bases, V lost 6 bases, and 7 bases had no gene match. Germline CDR1 LNHDA, CDR2 SQIVND (reference sequence). CDR3 coding DNA: TGTGCCAGTAGAAGAGGGGGCGCCTACACTGAAGCTTTCTTT. Protein: CASRRGGAYTEAFF. Full variable domain (remainder filled in from reference TRBV19 and TRBJ1-1): DGGITQSPKYLFRKEGQNVTLSCEQNLNHDAMYWYRQDPGQGLRLIYYSQIVNDFQKGDIAEGYSVSREKKESFPLTVTSAQKNPTAFYLCASRRGGAYTEAFFGQGTRLTVV.

The rearrangement links TRBV28 to TRBJ1-6; 9 nucleotides match TRBD1. The CDR3 contains 14 residues. CDR1 is MDHEN, CDR2 SYDVKM, per germline. J was trimmed by 10 bases and V by 3 bases; bases with no gene match: 4. Here the CDR3 DNA reads TGTGCCAGCAGTTTGGGACAGGGTCACTCACCCCTCCACTTT. Amino acid sequence: CASSLGQGHSPLHF. Full variable domain (remainder filled in from reference TRBV28 and TRBJ1-6): DVKVTQSSRYLVKRTGEKVFLECVQDMDHENMFWYRQDPGLGLRLIYFSYDVKMKEKGDIPEGYSVSREKKERFSLILESASTNQTSMYLCASSLGQGHSPLHFGNGTRLTVT.

The chain recombines TRBV28 with TRBJ2-1; 7 nucleotides align to TRBD1. The junction had 8 bases not matched to a gene; V was cut back by 6 bases and J by 9 bases. The CDR3 runs 13 residues. Germline CDR1 reads MDHEN; CDR2 reads SYDVKM. For the CDR3, the DNA is TGTGCCAGCAGAAGGACAGGAAAGTTTGAGCAGTTCTTC. It is translated as CASRRTGKFEQFF.

The chain employs TRBV5-5 and TRBJ2-1; D may be TRBD1 (6 bases). Per germline, CDR1 SGHKS and CDR2 YYEKEE (reference sequence). With 4 bases removed from V and 7 bases from J, the gap between germline ends came to 33 bases. The CDR3 contains 20 residues. The DNA of the CDR3 is TGTGCCAGCAGCCATCGCCCAATAGGAACAGGGACGAATAGTATGAATGAGCAGTTCTTC. This translates into CASSHRPIGTGTNSMNEQFF.

The gene calls are TRBV30 and TRBJ1-4; no clear D gene. CDR1 is GTSNPN and CDR2 is SVGIG in the germline V gene (reference sequence). Trimming took 2 bases from V and 7 from J, leaving 14 bases between them. This CDR3 has 14 amino acids. CDR3 sequence (DNA): TGTGCCTGGAGTCCCGGGGTAGCGCGTGAAAAACTGTTTTTT. Residues: CAWSPGVAREKLFF.

This chain connects TRBV7-2 to TRBJ2-1; 14 bases map to TRBD2. J gave up 7 bases and V 3 bases, and 2 bases lay outside the gene matches. The CDR3 is made up of 15 amino acids. The germline V gene encodes CDR1 SGHTA and CDR2 FQGNSA. The chain's CDR3 is CASSFGTSGGNEQFF. The CDR3 region has the DNA TGTGCCAGCAGCTTCGGGACTAGCGGGGGTAATGAGCAGTTCTTC.

The V call is TRBV15, the J call TRBJ2-5; D is possibly TRBD1 (5 bases). The CDR3 sequence is 15 residues long. V lost 0 bases and J 3 bases, leaving 11 bases between the germline ends. Per germline, CDR1 LNHNV and CDR2 YYDKDF (reference sequence). CDR3 in amino acids: CATSRDRGREETQYF. The CDR3 bases are TGTGCCACCAGCAGAGATAGGGGCAGGGAAGAGACCCAGTACTTC.

This clone came up a few times. The V and J genes are TRBV5-1 and TRBJ2-1; 12 bases are a match to TRBD2. This CDR3 spans 16 amino acids. J gave up 3 bases and V 2 bases, and 3 bases lay outside the gene matches. Germline CDR1 and CDR2: SGHRS and YFSETQ. The CDR3 loop reads CASSLRTSGVYNEQFF. The CDR3 nucleotides are TGCGCCAGCAGCTTAAGGACTAGCGGGGTCTACAATGAGCAGTTCTTC.

The chain is built from TRBV19 and TRBJ1-1; 9 bases agree with TRBD1. The J segment lost 11 bases and the V segment lost 4 bases, leaving 8 bases of the junction unmatched. The CDR3 runs to 13 residues. Germline CDR1 is LNHDA and CDR2 is SQIVND (reference sequence). CDR3 residues: CASSREGQGRAFF. The CDR3 DNA reads TGTGCCAGTAGTAGAGAAGGACAGGGGAGGGCTTTCTTT.

The chain uses TRBV6-5 and TRBJ1-4; no clear D gene. The V and J ends lost 5 bases and 4 bases respectively, with 5 bases between them. Germline assignment: CDR1 MNHEY and CDR2 SVGAGI. The CDR3 covers 12 residues. The CDR3 coding sequence is TGTGCCAGCAGTCGGAATAATGAAAAACTGTTTTTT. Its protein is CASSRNNEKLFF.

The V call is TRBV3-1 (or the pseudogene TRBV3-2), the J call TRBJ1-2; D uncertain. The CDR3 is 14 amino acids. Trimming removed 5 bases from V and 4 bases from J, with 14 bases in between. CDR1 is LGHDT and CDR2 is YNNKEL in the germline V gene (reference sequence). CDR3 coding DNA: TGTGCCAGCAGCTCCACTAGCAAGGGCTATGGCTACACCTTC. It yields the protein CASSSTSKGYGYTF.

The chain joins TRBV6-5 to TRBJ2-7, with D possibly matching TRBD1 (6 bases). The CDR3 consists of 12 residues. CDR1 is MNHEY, CDR2 SVGAGI, per germline. Trimming pared 10 bases from V and 4 bases from J, leaving 14 bases between. In DNA form, the CDR3 reads TGTGCCACCAGACAGGCCACATACGAGCAGTACTTC. This codes for CATRQATYEQYF.

V usage is TRBV3-1 (or the pseudogene TRBV3-2) and J usage is TRBJ1-6, with TRBD1 matching over 9 bases. CDR3 length: 15 amino acids. Germline V gene lookup returns CDR1 LGHDT and CDR2 YNNKEL (reference sequence). V was clipped by 1 base and J by 10 bases; unmatched bases: 5. This CDR3 is CASSQATGGKSPLHF. The CDR3 DNA is TGTGCCAGCAGCCAAGCTACAGGGGGCAAGTCACCCCTCCACTTT.

The rearrangement uses TRBV18 and TRBJ2-2; 7 bases match TRBD1. The CDR3 runs 15 residues. CDR1 is KGHSH, CDR2 LQKENI, per germline. The V and J ends lost 6 bases and 0 bases, in that order; junction bases with no gene match: 4. The chain's CDR3 is CASSRDSTNTGELFF. In DNA, the CDR3 is TGTGCCAGCTCGAGGGACAGCACGAACACCGGGGAGCTGTTTTTT.

This chain uses TRBV24-1 with TRBJ2-7; D is perhaps TRBD1 or TRBD2 (5 bases each). Germline V CDR1 and CDR2: KGHDR, SFDVKD. The length of the CDR3 is 11 residues. Trimming removed 9 bases at V and 3 bases at J, with 8 bases between. CDR3 nucleotides: TGTGCCACCGGGGACGGCTACGAGCAGTACTTC. Its protein is CATGDGYEQYF.

The genes are TRBV6-6 and TRBJ2-1, with 8 bases matching TRBD1. Germline values: CDR1 MNHNY, CDR2 SVGAGI (reference sequence). J was trimmed by 2 bases and V by 5 bases; bases with no gene match: 5. There are 15 residues in the CDR3. The CDR3 nucleotides read TGTGCCAGCAGTACGGGACAGGTGCCCTACAATGAGCAGTTCTTC. Translation gives CASSTGQVPYNEQFF.

This chain links TRBV10-1 with TRBJ2-7, with 10 bases matching TRBD2. After removal of 7 bases from V and 2 bases from J, the junction contained 8 bases not matched to a gene. In germline, CDR1 is WNHNN, CDR2 SYGVQD (reference sequence). The CDR3 covers 15 residues. The CDR3 loop reads CASNLLAGGAYEQYF. Here the CDR3 DNA reads TGCGCCAGCAACCTGTTAGCGGGAGGTGCCTACGAGCAGTACTTC.

This chain joins TRBV3-1 (or the pseudogene TRBV3-2) and TRBJ1-4; tentatively, D is TRBD1 (6 bases). V was pared by 1 base and J by 8 bases, with 11 bases between. CDR1 and CDR2 (germline): LGHDT, YNNKEL (reference sequence). This CDR3 is built from 14 residues. The CDR3 DNA follows: TGTGCCAGCAGCCAAGCGGGGGCGGGGGAAAAACTGTTTTTT. Amino acids: CASSQAGAGEKLFF.

The genes are TRBV28 and TRBJ2-1; the match to TRBD2 covers 12 bases. Trimming cost V 3 bases and J 14 bases; bases outside gene matches: 8. The germline V gene has CDR1 MDHEN and CDR2 SYDVKM. This CDR3 contains 14 residues. In DNA, the CDR3 is TGTGCCAGCAGTTTGCTGACTAGCGGGGGAAGGGAGTTCTTC. This codes for CASSLLTSGGREFF.

The rearrangement uses TRBV30 and TRBJ2-4; maybe TRBD1 (7 bases). The germline V and J ends were trimmed by 3 bases and 0 bases, with 15 bases remaining between them. The CDR3 has 16 residues. CDR1 and CDR2 (germline): GTSNPN, SVGIG (reference sequence). This CDR3 is CAWSGVQGGAKNIQYF. CDR3 sequence (DNA): TGTGCCTGGAGCGGGGTCCAGGGGGGAGCCAAAAACATTCAGTACTTC.

This rearrangement joins TRBV9 to TRBJ2-2, with D possibly being TRBD1 (5 bases). The germline gives CDR1 SGDLS, CDR2 YYNGEE. The V gene lost 1 base and the J gene lost 5 bases, with 15 bases spanning the gap. The CDR3 has 16 amino acids. The CDR3 DNA reads TGTGCCAGCAGCGTAAGGGGCGGCATAAGAACCGGGGAGCTGTTTTTT. Translating gives CASSVRGGIRTGELFF.